A selection of T cell receptor beta chains follows, all from one sample in a study of cytomegalovirus exposure and HLA in healthy donors. Sequencing was performed with immunoSEQ multiplex PCR; in TCRdb, only in-frame clones are kept and a portion is missing. The data contain over 150,000 clones, under 90% of them singletons. The sequenced sample consisted of PBMCs. The source of these receptors is a man aged 18 to 35 in good health and CMV-seronegative. The CDR3 runs from the conserved cysteine through the conserved F or W. A D gene is named only where the DNA matches it firmly. Where a row states a size, it is once, few, many or the class of an expanded clone; other rows omit it.

V gene	D gene	clone size	J gene	CDR3 protein	CDR3 DNA
TRBV9	TRBD1	NA	TRBJ1-5	CASSPGQGRNQPQHF	TGTGCCAGCAGCCCGGGACAGGGACGGAATCAGCCCCAGCATTTT
TRBV25-1	NA	once	TRBJ2-5	CASSELTGHQETQYF	TGTGCCAGCAGTGAATTAACGGGACATCAAGAGACCCAGTACTTC
TRBV7-7	TRBD1	once	TRBJ2-5	CASSLTGTVLGETQYF	TGTGCTAGCAGTCTCACAGGGACAGTCCTTGGGGAGACCCAGTACTTC
TRBV25-1	NA	NA	TRBJ2-7	CAPLDRRYEQYF	TGTGCCCCCTTAGATAGGAGATACGAGCAGTACTTC
TRBV6-5	TRBD1	once	TRBJ2-2	CASSLGTGSTGELFF	TGTGCCAGCAGTCTCGGGACAGGTTCCACCGGGGAGCTGTTTTTT
TRBV29-1	TRBD1	NA	TRBJ1-2	CSVEGQGPDGYTF	TGCAGCGTTGAGGGACAGGGGCCGGATGGCTACACCTTC
TRBV6-4	NA	NA	TRBJ2-1	CASSADRSSYNEQFF	TGTGCCAGCAGTGCTGACAGGAGCTCCTACAATGAGCAGTTCTTC
TRBV7-2	NA	NA	TRBJ1-1	CASSLERNTEAFF	TGTGCCAGCAGCTTAGAGAGGAACACTGAAGCTTTCTTT
TRBV19	NA	NA	TRBJ2-2	CASSFPQTGNTGELFF	TGTGCCAGTAGTTTCCCCCAAACAGGAAACACCGGGGAGCTGTTTTTT
TRBV7-9	NA	NA	TRBJ2-4	CASSEDSRWDIQYF	TGTGCCAGCAGCGAAGACTCCCGATGGGACATTCAGTACTTC
TRBV11-3	TRBD2	NA	TRBJ2-2	CASRGLAGPGELFF	TGTGCCAGCAGGGGACTAGCGGGACCCGGGGAGCTGTTTTTT
TRBV27	NA	NA	TRBJ2-3	CASSLSPYVTDTQYF	TGTGCCAGCAGTTTATCACCCTACGTCACAGATACGCAGTATTTT
TRBV5-1	TRBD1	NA	TRBJ1-2	CASSLTRQGLDGYTF	TGCGCCAGCAGCTTAACTCGACAGGGTCTTGATGGCTACACCTTC
TRBV5-1	NA	NA	TRBJ1-5	CASSLTGSFGQPQHF	TGCGCCAGCAGCTTGACAGGGAGTTTTGGTCAGCCCCAGCATTTT
TRBV9	NA	many	TRBJ1-1	CASSPDGGDEAFF	TGTGCCAGCAGCCCCGATGGGGGGGATGAAGCTTTCTTT
TRBV11-2	NA	NA	TRBJ2-7	CASSSQGGSRYEQYF	TGTGCCAGCAGCTCACAGGGCGGGAGTAGGTACGAGCAGTACTTC
TRBV29-1	NA	NA	TRBJ1-2	CSAVDIHDYGYTF	TGCAGCGCCGTGGACATTCATGACTATGGCTACACCTTC
TRBV28	TRBD1	NA	TRBJ2-7	CASSAPGQGAEEQYF	TGTGCCAGCAGTGCGCCGGGACAGGGGGCCGAAGAGCAGTACTTC
TRBV7-3	NA	NA	TRBJ2-1	CASSISSYNEQFF	TGTGCCAGCAGCATCTCGTCCTACAATGAGCAGTTCTTC
TRBV5-8	TRBD2	NA	TRBJ2-1	CASSFSGGWNEQFF	TGTGCCAGCAGCTTTAGCGGGGGATGGAATGAGCAGTTCTTC
TRBV7-2	TRBD1	NA	TRBJ2-1	CASSRRTGGIWQFF	TGTGCCAGCAGCCGGAGGACAGGGGGGATTTGGCAGTTCTTC
TRBV19	TRBD1	NA	TRBJ2-5	CASTRTGGHETQYF	TGTGCCAGTACCCGGACAGGGGGCCACGAGACCCAGTACTTC
TRBV7-9	TRBD1	once	TRBJ1-5	CASSYDRGPNQPQHF	TGTGCCAGCAGCTACGACAGGGGGCCGAATCAGCCCCAGCATTTT
TRBV4-2	TRBD2	NA	TRBJ2-3	CASSQATSGDADTQYF	TGTGCCAGCAGCCAGGCGACTAGCGGGGATGCAGATACGCAGTATTTT
TRBV18	TRBD1	NA	TRBJ1-1	CASSPGTVVNTEAFF	TGTGCCAGCTCACCGGGGACAGTCGTCAACACTGAAGCTTTCTTT
TRBV15	TRBD1	few	TRBJ2-6	CAILGQGDSGANVLTF	TGTGCCATCCTAGGACAGGGGGACTCTGGGGCCAACGTCCTGACTTTC